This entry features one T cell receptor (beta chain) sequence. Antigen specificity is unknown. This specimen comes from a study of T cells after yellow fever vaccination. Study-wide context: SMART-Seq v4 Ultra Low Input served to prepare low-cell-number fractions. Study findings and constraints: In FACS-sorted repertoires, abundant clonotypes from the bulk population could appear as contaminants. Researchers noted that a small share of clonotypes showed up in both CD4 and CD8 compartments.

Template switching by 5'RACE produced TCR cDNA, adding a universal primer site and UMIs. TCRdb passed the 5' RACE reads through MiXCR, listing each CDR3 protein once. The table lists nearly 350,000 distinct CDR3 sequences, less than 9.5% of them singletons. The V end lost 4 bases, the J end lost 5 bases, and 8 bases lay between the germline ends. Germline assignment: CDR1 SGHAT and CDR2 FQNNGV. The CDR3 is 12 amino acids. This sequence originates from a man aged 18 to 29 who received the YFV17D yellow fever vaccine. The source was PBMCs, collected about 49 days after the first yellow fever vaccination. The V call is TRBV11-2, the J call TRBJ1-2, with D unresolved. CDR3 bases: TGTGCCAGCAGCTCTGGCTCTTATGGCTACACCTTC. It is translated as CASSSGSYGYTF.